This record concerns one T cell receptor (beta chain) sequence. Its specificity is not known. The sample belongs to a study of shared clonotypes between healthy human individuals. Overall study results and limits: All-four-donor shared clonotypes had higher generation probabilities than non-shared clonotypes did.

Germline V gene lookup returns CDR1 MNHNS and CDR2 SASEGT. V lost 3 bases, J lost 0 bases, and 9 bases lay in between. This CDR3 has 15 residues. Using immunoSEQ multiplex PCR, the repertoire was profiled, and TCRdb retains in-frame clones only, with some absent. In the table there are about 1.1 million clones, roughly 80% of which are singletons. The TCR was taken from a man between 18 and 35 years old in good health. Some clones in this sample may be carry-over from other donors' samples. The chain links TRBV6-1 to TRBJ1-5; D is ambiguous. The specimen sequenced was memory CD4+ T cells from PBMCs. Subset in this sample: CD45RA-negative fraction. CDR3 amino acids: CASSDNPYSNQPQHF. The CDR3 DNA sequence: TGTGCCAGCAGTGACAATCCCTATAGCAATCAGCCCCAGCATTTT.